This T cell receptor (beta chain) was profiled in a study of blood T cell repertoires in COVID-19. The CDR3 totals 15 residues. Germline V gene sequence: CDR1 MNHEY, CDR2 SVGAGI. V was cut by 8 bases and J by 5 bases, with 19 bases left in between. The repertoire was sequenced with immunoSEQ multiplex PCR; TCRdb's copy has only in-frame clones and lacks some. The repertoire has 150,000 to 200,000 clones, approximately 88% of them found once; the top ten carry more than 8.5%. The J gene is TRBJ2-1, the V gene TRBV6-5, with D perhaps matching TRBD1 (6 bases). The receptor comes from a young woman who had recovered from COVID-19. The sequenced sample was PBMCs or T cells enriched from blood (not recorded which). The CDR3, as DNA: TGTGCCAGCCGATGGGCCTATTCAGGGGACAATGAGCAGTTCTTC. As protein: CASRWAYSGDNEQFF.